The 4 T cell receptor beta chains below all came from one sample that was sequenced in a study of blood T cell repertoires in COVID-19. Libraries were prepared by immunoSEQ multiplex PCR; TCRdb keeps only in-frame clonotypes and omits some of them. Here the sample spans about 480,000 clones, 89% being singletons. The specimen was peripheral blood. These receptors were obtained from a man younger than 35 with COVID-19, enrolled during active disease.

The V call is TRBV24-1, the J call TRBJ2-5; TRBD2 matches 7 bases. The V gene's germline CDR1 is KGHDR and CDR2 SFDVKD. This CDR3 has 15 residues. J gave up 4 bases and V 2 bases, and 6 bases lay outside the gene matches. CDR3 in amino acids: CATSDWGGGGETQYF. As DNA, the CDR3 is TGTGCCACCAGTGATTGGGGCGGGGGAGGAGAGACCCAGTACTTC.

CDR3 sequence (DNA): TGTGCCAGCAGCCCCGGGAGGACGGGGGAGCAGTACTTC. Protein sequence: CASSPGRTGEQYF. V and J are TRBV6-5 and TRBJ2-7; 7 bases line up with TRBD2. The J segment lost 7 bases and the V segment lost 6 bases, leaving 9 bases of the junction unmatched. Germline V gene lookup returns CDR1 MNHEY and CDR2 SVGAGI. The CDR3 consists of 13 residues.

This clone was seen a single time. The J gene is TRBJ1-5, the V gene TRBV2; possible D gene TRBD1, 6 bases. The germline V gene encodes CDR1 SNHLY and CDR2 FYNNEI. Trimming took off 6 bases at V and 2 bases at J, with 17 bases between the two ends. CDR3 length equals 16 residues. The CDR3 protein is CASRGGAGYGNQPQHF. CDR3 bases: TGTGCCAGCAGGGGGGGGGCAGGGTACGGCAATCAGCCCCAGCATTTT.

The V call is TRBV5-1, the J call TRBJ2-1; D perhaps matches TRBD2 (5 bases). The CDR3 consists of 13 residues. Germline CDR1 is SGHRS and CDR2 is YFSETQ. V dropped 0 bases and J dropped 11 bases, with 12 bases sitting between them. The CDR3 DNA reads TGCGCCAGCAGCTTGGAAGTAACGGGGAAGCAGTTCTTC. It yields the protein CASSLEVTGKQFF.